The 21 T cell receptor beta chains below come from one sample, sequenced in a study of T cells in Graves' hyperthyroidism and ophthalmopathy. It was RNA transcripts that yielded the amplified TCR beta CDR3 regions. A set of HTBI primers served as the primers for a first-round RT-PCR of the TCR CDR3. TCRdb re-derived calls from the multiplex PCR reads in MiXCR, one entry per CDR3 protein. The sample carries about 560,000 distinct CDR3 sequences, 16% recorded once. The sequenced sample was blood. These receptors all come from a woman between 18 and 30 years old with Graves' hyperthyroidism.

This clonotype was observed many times. V and J are TRBV30 and TRBJ2-2; D unresolved. Germline CDR1 and CDR2: GTSNPN and SVGIG (reference sequence). This CDR3 contains 12 residues. V lost 0 bases and J lost 1, with 0 bases in between. This CDR3 is CAWSVNTGELFF. The CDR3 coding sequence is TGTGCCTGGAGTGTGAACACCGGGGAGCTGTTTTTT.

In this sample, this clonotype turned up a few times. V and J are TRBV9 and TRBJ1-3; maybe TRBD1 (6 bases). With 5 bases removed from V and 0 bases from J, the gap between germline ends came to 9 bases. The CDR3 sequence is 14 residues long. Germline loops: CDR1 SGDLS, CDR2 YYNGEE. The CDR3 DNA reads TGTGCCAGCAGTACAGGGAGCTCTGGAAACACCATATATTTT. Translated, it gives CASSTGSSGNTIYF.

This clonotype has only a few counts. The rearrangement uses TRBV20-1 and TRBJ1-3, with unresolved D. The ends were cut back, 6 bases at V and 0 bases at J, with 9 bases in the middle. This CDR3 has 13 amino acids. Germline loops: CDR1 DFQATT, CDR2 SNEGSKA (reference sequence). The CDR3 spells CSATYLSGNTIYF. Here the CDR3 DNA reads TGCAGTGCCACATACCTCTCTGGAAACACCATATATTTT.

This clonotype was seen at least ten times. The V gene is TRBV5-6, the J gene TRBJ2-3, with D unclear. CDR1 SGHDT and CDR2 YYEEEE come from the germline V gene. The CDR3 totals 13 residues. V was shortened by 0 bases and J by 4 bases, with 6 bases between the two germline ends. DNA of the CDR3: TGTGCCAGCAGCTTGGAGCTTCCAGATACGCAGTATTTT. Protein product: CASSLELPDTQYF.

This clonotype was seen at least ten times. This chain uses TRBV11-2 with TRBJ2-7; no reliable D call. CDR3 length: 12 residues. Germline CDR1 SGHAT, CDR2 FQNNGV. Trimming stripped 3 bases from V and 5 bases from J, with 8 bases between. The DNA of the CDR3 is TGTGCCAGCAGCTTTCGACCTGACGAGCAGTACTTC. Amino acid sequence: CASSFRPDEQYF. Full variable domain (remainder filled in from reference TRBV11-2 and TRBJ2-7): EAGVAQSPRYKIIEKRQSVAFWCNPISGHATLYWYQQILGQGPKLLIQFQNNGVVDDSQLPKDRFSAERLKGVDSTLKIQPAKLEDSAVYLCASSFRPDEQYFGPGTRLTVT.

The genes are TRBV14 and TRBJ1-5; D unclear. The CDR3 extends over 11 amino acids. Trimming shortened V by 4 bases and J by 6 bases, and 4 bases separated the two germline ends. Germline values: CDR1 SGHDN, CDR2 FVKESK. The CDR3 loop is CASSLPQPQHF. In DNA form, the CDR3 reads TGTGCCAGCAGCCTTCCTCAGCCCCAGCATTTT. Full variable domain (missing parts from reference TRBV14 and TRBJ1-5): EAGVTQFPSHSVIEKGQTVTLRCDPISGHDNLYWYRRVMGKEIKFLLHFVKESKQDESGMPNNRFLAERTGGTYSTLKVQPAELEDSGVYFCASSLPQPQHFGDGTRLSIL.

This clonotype was found once. Germline and junction disagree at one end, which may indicate a read error. V and J are TRBV5-1 and TRBJ2-1; D perhaps matches TRBD2 (6 bases). The CDR3 totals 16 residues. From germline, CDR1 is SGHRS and CDR2 YFSETQ. The CDR3 sequence: CASSAPPGLSYNEQLF. The CDR3 coding sequence is TGCGCCAGCAGCGCACCCCCGGGACTGAGCTACAATGAGCAGCTCTTC.

This clonotype was counted a few times. This chain links TRBV14 with TRBJ2-5; possible D gene TRBD1, 6 bases. The V gene's germline CDR1 is SGHDN and CDR2 FVKESK. The CDR3 sequence is 13 residues long. Between the trimmed V and J ends, which lost 0 bases and 4 bases, there was a span of 6 bases. As DNA, the CDR3 is TGTGCCAGCAGCCAAGACAGGGGAGAGACCCAGTACTTC. Its translation: CASSQDRGETQYF.

This clonotype was seen repeatedly, ten times or more. The chain's CDR3 is CASSPMQETQYF. The CDR3 DNA follows: TGTGCCAGCAGCCCGATGCAAGAGACCCAGTACTTC. The chain employs TRBV7-2 and TRBJ2-5; the D is unclear. V lost 5 bases, J lost 2 bases, and 6 bases lay in between. This CDR3 spans 12 amino acids. Germline values: CDR1 SGHTA, CDR2 FQGNSA.

The gene calls are TRBV20-1 and TRBJ2-1; D is unresolved. The germline gives CDR1 DFQATT, CDR2 SNEGSKA (reference sequence). This CDR3 comprises 13 residues. Here the CDR3 DNA reads TGCAGCGGCGTTGACCGATCCTACAATGAGCAGTTCTTC. It specifies CSGVDRSYNEQFF.

This clonotype was counted between two and nine times. CDR3 nucleotide sequence: TGTGCCAGCAGCCGGACTAGCGTTCGGACCGGGGAGCTGTTTTTT. Translated: CASSRTSVRTGELFF. The chain employs TRBV7-8 and TRBJ2-2; TRBD2 aligns across 9 bases. The junction had 6 bases not matched to a gene; V was cut back by 5 bases and J by 5 bases. This CDR3 is built from 15 residues. Germline V CDR1 and CDR2: SGHVS, FQNEAQ. Full variable domain (outside the CDR3, taken from reference TRBV7-8 and TRBJ2-2): GAGVSQSPRYKVAKRGQDVALRCDPISGHVSLFWYQQALGQGPEFLTYFQNEAQLDKSGLPSDRFFAERPEGSVSTLKIQRTQQEDSAVYLCASSRTSVRTGELFFGEGSRLTVL.

This clonotype was seen at least ten times. The rearrangement links TRBV11-2 to TRBJ2-3; D is uncertain. This CDR3 comprises 13 residues. The germline V gene encodes CDR1 SGHAT and CDR2 FQNNGV. V was clipped by 5 bases and J by 3 bases, with 9 bases between them. The CDR3 sequence: CASSDSRTDTQYF. Here the CDR3 DNA reads TGTGCCAGCAGCGACTCTAGAACAGATACGCAGTATTTT.

The CDR3 nucleotides are TGCGCCAGCAGCCAAGAGGGGGGGTTAAAAGCTTTCTTT. Encoded protein: CASSQEGGLKAFF. The chain has TRBV4-3 and TRBJ1-1, with a tentative D call TRBD1 (5 bases). The CDR3 has 13 amino acids. The germline gives CDR1 LGHNA, CDR2 YSLEER. V shed 0 bases and J shed 9 bases, with 11 bases lying between them.

The chain has TRBV4-1 and TRBJ1-2; D not certain. The CDR3 consists of 14 residues. The V and J ends lost 1 base and 4 bases respectively, with 10 bases between them. CDR1 is MGHRA and CDR2 is YSYEKL in the germline V gene. The CDR3 region has the DNA TGCGCCAGCAGCCAAGGTCTACTCAGCTATGGCTACACCTTC. Translating it yields CASSQGLLSYGYTF.

Ten or more counts support this clonotype. The chain recombines TRBV12-3 or TRBV12-4 with TRBJ2-7; D unclear. There are 12 residues in the CDR3. Trimming removed 3 bases from V and 5 bases from J, with 8 bases in between. The CDR3 loop is CASSFFGNEQYF. CDR3 DNA: TGTGCCAGCAGTTTCTTTGGCAACGAGCAGTACTTC.

This clonotype was counted ten times or more. The rearrangement joins TRBV9 to TRBJ1-5, with a possible D match to TRBD1 (5 bases). V was shortened by 5 bases and J by 2 bases, with 11 bases between the two germline ends. CDR1 is SGDLS and CDR2 is YYNGEE in the germline V gene. There are 14 residues in the CDR3. The CDR3 is CASSAGTGNQPQHF. The CDR3 nucleotides are TGTGCCAGCAGTGCGGGGACGGGCAATCAGCCCCAGCATTTT.

The gene calls are TRBV7-9 and TRBJ2-5; D ambiguous. V lost 3 bases and J lost 4, with 6 bases in between. The CDR3 totals 12 residues. Germline lookup yields CDR1 SEHNR and CDR2 FQNEAQ (reference sequence). The DNA of the CDR3 is TGTGCCAGCAGCTTCCTTAGAGAGACCCAGTACTTC. Protein sequence: CASSFLRETQYF.

This clonotype was detected a few times. The rearrangement joins TRBV15 to TRBJ2-7; 7 nucleotides align to TRBD2. The V gene end was trimmed by 0 bases and the J gene end by 5 bases; junction bases not matched to a gene: 7. In germline, CDR1 is LNHNV, CDR2 YYDKDF (reference sequence). This CDR3 is built from 15 residues. CDR3 protein: CATSRDLGGLNEQYF. The CDR3 DNA sequence: TGTGCCACCAGCAGAGATCTGGGAGGGCTTAACGAGCAGTACTTC. The full variable domain, its missing parts supplied by reference TRBV15 and TRBJ2-7, is DAMVIQNPRYQVTQFGKPVTLSCSQTLNHNVMYWYQQKSSQAPKLLFHYYDKDFNNEADTPDNFQSRRPNTSFCFLDIRSPGLGDTAMYLCATSRDLGGLNEQYFGPGTRLTVT.

The V gene is TRBV6-1, the J gene TRBJ2-1, with TRBD1 identical over 9 bases. The CDR3 is 14 residues long. Germline values: CDR1 MNHNS, CDR2 SASEGT. The V segment lost 9 bases and the J segment 2 bases; nucleotides outside the gene matches: 5. The CDR3 DNA sequence: TGTGCCAGTGGGAGGGACAGGGCCTACAATGAGCAGTTCTTC. Protein: CASGRDRAYNEQFF.

This clonotype was picked up many times. The chain uses TRBV28 and TRBJ2-5; D perhaps matches TRBD2 (5 bases). CDR1 and CDR2 (germline): MDHEN, SYDVKM. Trimming took 6 bases from V and 4 from J, leaving 12 bases between them. This CDR3 has 13 amino acids. Here the CDR3 reads CASREAGRETQYF. DNA for the CDR3: TGTGCCAGCAGGGAGGCTGGCCGAGAGACCCAGTACTTC. Filled out from reference TRBV28 and TRBJ2-5, the complete variable domain reads DVKVTQSSRYLVKRTGEKVFLECVQDMDHENMFWYRQDPGLGLRLIYFSYDVKMKEKGDIPEGYSVSREKKERFSLILESASTNQTSMYLCASREAGRETQYFGPGTRLLVL.

The chain links TRBV6-1 to TRBJ2-2; D is possibly TRBD2 (6 bases). With 8 bases removed from V and 6 bases from J, the gap between germline ends came to 19 bases. Germline-derived CDR1 and CDR2 are MNHNS and SASEGT. The CDR3 runs to 15 residues. The CDR3 region has the DNA TGTGCCAGCGAACCTCAACGGTGGGAGGCCGGGGAGCTGTTTTTT. Its translation is CASEPQRWEAGELFF.